Shown below are 26 T cell receptor beta chains from a single sample sequenced in a study of shared clonotypes between healthy human individuals. CD45RO-negative cells were positively selected for CCR7, leaving out terminally differentiated effector memory CD45RA+ cells. Data came from immunoSEQ multiplex PCR; TCRdb stores just in-frame clones and leaves some out. This table has about 2,100,000 clones, more than 85% appearing once. What was sequenced was naive CD8+ T cells from PBMCs. These receptors all come from a man aged 18 to 29 in good health. Some clones in this sample may be carry-over from other donors' samples.

The chain couples TRBV7-9 to TRBJ2-1, with TRBD2 as a possible D gene (6 bases). CDR1 and CDR2 from the germline V gene are SEHNR and FQNEAQ (reference sequence). V gave up 4 bases and J gave up 8 bases, with 18 bases separating them. This CDR3 has 15 residues. The CDR3 region is CASSYPPGVSDEQFF. The CDR3 nucleotides are TGTGCCAGCAGCTACCCGCCGGGGGTTTCCGATGAGCAGTTCTTC.

The chain uses TRBV2 and TRBJ2-1, with 10 positions matching TRBD1. J lost 8 bases, V lost 9 bases, and 4 bases had no gene match. Germline-derived CDR1 and CDR2 are SNHLY and FYNNEI. The CDR3 is 12 residues long. CDR3 in amino acids: CARRDRGYEQFF. DNA for the CDR3: TGTGCCAGAAGGGACAGGGGTTATGAGCAGTTCTTC.

To note about this clone: Other DNA sequences in the same sample also yield this CDR3. The chain couples TRBV28 to TRBJ1-1; 11 bases fit TRBD1. CDR3 size: 14 residues. The V and J ends lost 6 bases and 4 bases, in that order; junction bases with no gene match: 4. The germline V gene has CDR1 MDHEN and CDR2 SYDVKM. The CDR3 reads CASRDRGRGTEAFF. The CDR3 DNA follows: TGTGCCAGCAGGGACAGGGGGCGCGGCACTGAAGCTTTCTTT. The complete variable domain, with remaining parts taken from reference TRBV28 and TRBJ1-1, reads DVKVTQSSRYLVKRTGEKVFLECVQDMDHENMFWYRQDPGLGLRLIYFSYDVKMKEKGDIPEGYSVSREKKERFSLILESASTNQTSMYLCASRDRGRGTEAFFGQGTRLTVV.

The rearrangement uses TRBV7-3 and TRBJ2-5; TRBD2 aligns across 10 bases. This CDR3 spans 17 amino acids. Germline trimming cut 3 bases from V and 5 bases from J; bases unmatched to any gene: 12. CDR1 is SGHTA, CDR2 FQGTGA, per germline. The CDR3 coding sequence is TGTGCCAGCAGCTTTTGGCTAGCGGGAGAGGGAGGGGAGACCCAGTACTTC. Protein sequence: CASSFWLAGEGGETQYF.

The rearrangement links TRBV5-6 to TRBJ2-7; the D is unclear. This CDR3 is built from 14 residues. Trimming left V 2 bases short and J 2 bases short, with 11 bases between. Germline-derived CDR1 and CDR2 are SGHDT and YYEEEE. The CDR3 region has the DNA TGTGCCAGCAGCTTCGTCCGGCTTACCTACGAGCAGTACTTC. Amino acid sequence: CASSFVRLTYEQYF.

The V gene is TRBV6-5, the J gene TRBJ2-5; D is undetermined. Trimming left V 6 bases short and J 0 bases short, with 14 bases between. There are 15 residues in the CDR3. The germline gives CDR1 MNHEY, CDR2 SVGAGI. CDR3 in DNA: TGTGCCAGCAGCCCCTCCTTGGGGAACCAAGAGACCCAGTACTTC. This codes for CASSPSLGNQETQYF.

This chain uses TRBV7-9 with TRBJ1-4, with TRBD1 matching 10 bases. Germline trimming cut 5 bases from V and 5 bases from J; bases unmatched to any gene: 5. The CDR3 spans 15 residues. Germline assignment: CDR1 SEHNR and CDR2 FQNEAQ (reference sequence). The CDR3 sequence is CASSTPGQGNEKLFF. The CDR3 bases are TGTGCCAGCAGCACACCGGGACAGGGGAATGAAAAACTGTTTTTT.

This clone was counted once. This chain connects TRBV7-6 to TRBJ2-2; tentatively, D is TRBD1 or TRBD2 (5 bases each). Germline CDR1 SGHVS, CDR2 FNYEAQ. The CDR3 contains 13 residues. V was clipped by 0 bases and J by 7 bases, with 6 bases between them. CDR3 in amino acids: CASSLARGGELFF. In nucleotides, the CDR3 is TGTGCCAGCAGCTTAGCGAGGGGCGGGGAGCTGTTTTTT.

This chain joins TRBV27 and TRBJ2-7, with D unclear. The CDR3 totals 14 residues. V lost 6 bases and J 2 bases, leaving 14 bases between the germline ends. Germline CDR1 and CDR2: MNHEY and SMNVEV (reference sequence). The CDR3 DNA reads TGTGCCAGCAGCGCTCAGGCCGGAACCTACGAGCAGTACTTC. Translation gives CASSAQAGTYEQYF.

This chain uses TRBV11-2 with TRBJ2-7; D possibly matches TRBD1 or TRBD2 (5 bases each). Germline CDR1 reads SGHAT; CDR2 reads FQNNGV. This CDR3 is 16 amino acids long. The V end lost 5 bases, the J end lost 2 bases, and 19 bases lay between the germline ends. The CDR3 here is CASSGRQAMGAYEQYF. The CDR3 DNA sequence: TGTGCCAGCAGCGGTAGACAAGCGATGGGGGCCTACGAGCAGTACTTC.

The rearrangement links TRBV7-3 to TRBJ2-7; perhaps TRBD2 as D (6 bases). Trimming shortened V by 3 bases and J by 3 bases, and 9 bases separated the two germline ends. Germline values: CDR1 SGHTA, CDR2 FQGTGA. The length of the CDR3 is 13 residues. DNA for the CDR3: TGTGCCAGCAGCTTCGGGACTGACTACGAGCAGTACTTC. Its protein is CASSFGTDYEQYF.

For this clone: The same CDR3 also results from other DNA sequences found in this sample. The rearrangement links TRBV19 to TRBJ1-5; unclear D gene. Trimming stripped 6 bases from V and 2 bases from J, with 5 bases between. Germline V gene sequence: CDR1 LNHDA, CDR2 SQIVND (reference sequence). CDR3 length equals 12 residues. CDR3 nucleotides: TGTGCCAGTAGCGGGGGCAATCAGCCCCAGCATTTT. Translation gives CASSGGNQPQHF.

The chain uses TRBV27 and TRBJ2-1, with D perhaps TRBD2 (5 bases). Trimming stripped 2 bases from V and 8 bases from J, with 10 bases between. The CDR3 extends over 13 amino acids. The germline gives CDR1 MNHEY, CDR2 SMNVEV (reference sequence). As DNA, the CDR3 is TGTGCCAGCAGTTTAACGGGATTGTATGAGCAGTTCTTC. Protein sequence: CASSLTGLYEQFF.

The chain carries TRBV9 and TRBJ2-3; possible D gene TRBD2, 7 bases. CDR1 is SGDLS and CDR2 is YYNGEE in the germline V gene. The germline V and J ends were trimmed by 3 bases and 2 bases, with 13 bases remaining between them. The CDR3 sequence is 15 residues long. CDR3 bases: TGTGCCAGCAGCGCCTCCCGGGGGGCCACAGATACGCAGTATTTT. This sequence encodes CASSASRGATDTQYF.

The J gene is TRBJ2-1, the V gene TRBV27; D remains ambiguous. The CDR3 is made up of 12 amino acids. In germline, CDR1 is MNHEY, CDR2 SMNVEV (reference sequence). Trimming shortened V by 7 bases and J by 2 bases, and 6 bases separated the two germline ends. CDR3 nucleotides: TGTGCCAGCACCGCCACCTACAATGAGCAGTTCTTC. Protein product: CASTATYNEQFF.

The chain joins TRBV28 to TRBJ1-1; perhaps TRBD1 as D (6 bases). The CDR3 runs to 14 residues. Germline CDR1 MDHEN, CDR2 SYDVKM. V was clipped by 4 bases and J by 1 base, with 10 bases between them. The CDR3 region is CASSSRGANTEAFF. CDR3 nucleotide sequence: TGTGCCAGCAGTTCGAGGGGGGCGAACACTGAAGCTTTCTTT.

The V call is TRBV9, the J call TRBJ2-2; weak D call: TRBD2 (6 bases). Germline assignment: CDR1 SGDLS and CDR2 YYNGEE. V was pared by 3 bases and J by 1 base, with 16 bases between. The CDR3 length is 17 residues. CDR3 residues: CASSAEGRDQNTGELFF. DNA for the CDR3: TGTGCCAGCAGCGCGGAAGGGCGGGATCAGAACACCGGGGAGCTGTTTTTT. The entire variable domain, with the rest obtained from reference TRBV9 and TRBJ2-2, is as follows: DSGVTQTPKHLITATGQRVTLRCSPRSGDLSVYWYQQSLDQGLQFLIQYYNGEERAKGNILERFSAQQFPDLHSELNLSSLELGDSALYFCASSAEGRDQNTGELFFGEGSRLTVL.

This clone was observed once. The rearrangement links TRBV2 to TRBJ1-4; D is undetermined. Germline V gene lookup returns CDR1 SNHLY and CDR2 FYNNEI. The CDR3 spans 14 residues. Trimming took 5 bases from V and 1 from J, leaving 8 bases between them. CDR3 nucleotide sequence: TGTGCCAGCAGTTACAGCCTAACTAATGAAAAACTGTTTTTT. This translates into CASSYSLTNEKLFF.

V usage is TRBV6-5 and J usage is TRBJ2-7, with a possible D match to TRBD1 (5 bases). CDR1 is MNHEY and CDR2 is SVGAGI in the germline V gene. The CDR3 has 15 amino acids. V dropped 6 bases and J dropped 4 bases, with 19 bases sitting between them. The CDR3 sequence is CASRPYADSYYEQYF. The CDR3 DNA reads as TGTGCCAGCAGACCTTACGCTGACAGCTATTACGAGCAGTACTTC.

The chain links TRBV4-2 to TRBJ2-2, with D perhaps TRBD1 or TRBD2 (6 bases each). Germline-derived CDR1 and CDR2 are LGHNA and YNFKEQ. V lost 8 bases and J 0 bases, leaving 7 bases between the germline ends. The CDR3 loop spans 13 amino acids. CDR3 sequence reads: CASRGPNTGELFF. CDR3 nucleotides: TGTGCCAGCCGGGGGCCGAACACCGGGGAGCTGTTTTTT.

The rearrangement joins TRBV25-1 to TRBJ2-7; TRBD1 aligns across 7 bases. Per germline, CDR1 MGHDK and CDR2 SYGVNS. The CDR3 length is 12 residues. J gave up 6 bases and V 8 bases, and 7 bases lay outside the gene matches. The CDR3 DNA is TGTGCCAGCGGTTTCCAGGGGGTCGAGCAGTACTTC. Translating gives CASGFQGVEQYF.

The gene calls are TRBV29-1 and TRBJ2-1, with D perhaps matching TRBD1 or TRBD2 (5 bases each). Per the germline V gene, CDR1 is SQVTM and CDR2 is ANQGSEA. CDR3 length: 12 amino acids. In DNA, the CDR3 is TGCGCTGGGGGACCATCCTCTGAGGGGCAGTTCTTC. Translated: CAGGPSSEGQFF.

This clone has a handful of counts. The chain couples TRBV4-1 to TRBJ1-1; possibly TRBD1 for D (5 bases). The germline gives CDR1 MGHRA, CDR2 YSYEKL. V was cut by 4 bases and J by 1 base, with 13 bases left in between. CDR3 size: 15 residues. CDR3 coding DNA: TGCGCCAGCAGCCTTCCACAGGTTAAGAACACTGAAGCTTTCTTT. Its protein is CASSLPQVKNTEAFF.

This rearrangement joins TRBV4-1 to TRBJ2-3; D is unresolved. Germline assignment: CDR1 MGHRA and CDR2 YSYEKL. The CDR3 runs 13 residues. Trimming stripped 5 bases from V and 0 bases from J, with 6 bases between. CDR3 DNA: TGCGCCAGCAGCGACCGCAGCACAGATACGCAGTATTTT. Protein sequence: CASSDRSTDTQYF.

Remarks on this clone: In the same sample, other DNA sequences code for this CDR3. This chain joins TRBV19 and TRBJ1-5; D is undetermined. The V gene's germline CDR1 is LNHDA and CDR2 SQIVND (reference sequence). The CDR3 sequence is 14 residues long. Trimming took 3 bases from V and 3 from J, leaving 9 bases between them. The CDR3: CASSIVQLNQPQHF. In DNA form, the CDR3 reads TGTGCCAGTAGTATCGTCCAGCTCAATCAGCCCCAGCATTTT.

The J gene is TRBJ1-2, the V gene TRBV29-1; TRBD1 matches at 8 bases. This CDR3 has 14 amino acids. Germline trimming cut 4 bases from V and 4 bases from J; bases unmatched to any gene: 8. CDR1 SQVTM and CDR2 ANQGSEA come from the germline V gene. CDR3 bases: TGCAGCGTTGTCCCTCCGCAGGGGGCCTATGGCTACACCTTC. It codes for CSVVPPQGAYGYTF.